The entry below gives a single TCR beta chain sequence along with its context. The table came from immunoSEQ multiplex PCR; TCRdb's copy has only in-frame clones and leaves some out. This sample has some 400,000 clones, with over 90% found just once. This CDR3 spans 13 amino acids. Trimming took 4 bases from V and 2 from J, leaving 8 bases between them. Germline V gene sequence: CDR1 MNHEY, CDR2 SVGAGI. This entry is derived from a study of shared T cell receptors in the human thymus. The chain employs TRBV6-5 and TRBJ2-5, with no clear D. The TCR was taken from a human donor. The sequencing input was thymocytes. The CDR3 protein is CASSWDFQETQYF. The CDR3 coding sequence is TGTGCCAGCAGTTGGGATTTTCAAGAGACCCAGTACTTC.